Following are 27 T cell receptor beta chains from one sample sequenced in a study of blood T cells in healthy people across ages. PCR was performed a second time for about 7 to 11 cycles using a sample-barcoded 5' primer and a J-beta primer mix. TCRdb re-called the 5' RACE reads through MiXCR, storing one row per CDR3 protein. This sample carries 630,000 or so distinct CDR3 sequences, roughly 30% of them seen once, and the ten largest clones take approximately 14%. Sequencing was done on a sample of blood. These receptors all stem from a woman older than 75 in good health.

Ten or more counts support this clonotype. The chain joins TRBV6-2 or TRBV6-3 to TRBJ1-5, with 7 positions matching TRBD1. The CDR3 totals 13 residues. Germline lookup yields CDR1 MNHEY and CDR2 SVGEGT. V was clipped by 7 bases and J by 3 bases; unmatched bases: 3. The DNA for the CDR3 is TGTGCCAGCACGGGACAGATCAATCAGCCCCAGCATTTT. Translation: CASTGQINQPQHF.

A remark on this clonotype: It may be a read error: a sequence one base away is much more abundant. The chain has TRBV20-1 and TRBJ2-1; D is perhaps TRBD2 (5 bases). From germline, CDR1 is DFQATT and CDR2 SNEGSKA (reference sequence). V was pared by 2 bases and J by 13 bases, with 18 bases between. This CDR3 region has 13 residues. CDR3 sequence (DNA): TGCAGTGCTAGACCTAAGGGAGAAGAGACCCAGTTCTTC. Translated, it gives CSARPKGEETQFF.

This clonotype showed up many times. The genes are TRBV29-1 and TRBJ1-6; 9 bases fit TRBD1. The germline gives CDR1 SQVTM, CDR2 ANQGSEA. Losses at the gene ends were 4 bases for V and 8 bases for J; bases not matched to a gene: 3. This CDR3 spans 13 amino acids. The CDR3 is CSVGDRADSPLHF. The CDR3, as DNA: TGCAGCGTTGGGGACAGGGCGGATTCACCCCTCCACTTT.

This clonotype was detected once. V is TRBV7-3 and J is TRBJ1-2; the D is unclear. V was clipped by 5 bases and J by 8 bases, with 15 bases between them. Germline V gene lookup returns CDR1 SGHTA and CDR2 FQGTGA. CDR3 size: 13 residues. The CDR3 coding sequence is TGTGCCAGCAGCCTAGCCCCGGGATGGGGCTACACCTTC. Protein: CASSLAPGWGYTF.

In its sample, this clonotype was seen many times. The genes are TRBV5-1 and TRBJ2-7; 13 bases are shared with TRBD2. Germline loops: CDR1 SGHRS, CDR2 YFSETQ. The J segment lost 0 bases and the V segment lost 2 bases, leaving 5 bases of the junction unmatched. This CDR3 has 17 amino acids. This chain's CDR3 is CASSFGTSGAYSYEQYF. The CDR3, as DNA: TGCGCCAGCAGCTTTGGGACTAGCGGGGCCTACTCCTACGAGCAGTACTTC.

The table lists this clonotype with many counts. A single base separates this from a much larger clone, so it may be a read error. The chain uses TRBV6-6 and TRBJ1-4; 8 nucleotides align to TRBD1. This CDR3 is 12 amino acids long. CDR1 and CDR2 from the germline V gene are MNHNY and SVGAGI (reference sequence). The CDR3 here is CASRATGGKRFF. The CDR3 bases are TGTGCCAGCAGGGCAACAGGGGGAAAACGGTTTTTT.

CDR3 nucleotide sequence: TGCGCCAGCAGCTCGTTAATGGATCGCGATACGCAGTATTTT. Its translation: CASSSLMDRDTQYF. The rearrangement joins TRBV5-1 to TRBJ2-3, with D uncertain. V was shortened by 3 bases and J by 6 bases, with 14 bases between the two germline ends. Germline CDR1 is SGHRS and CDR2 is YFSETQ. The CDR3 spans 14 residues.

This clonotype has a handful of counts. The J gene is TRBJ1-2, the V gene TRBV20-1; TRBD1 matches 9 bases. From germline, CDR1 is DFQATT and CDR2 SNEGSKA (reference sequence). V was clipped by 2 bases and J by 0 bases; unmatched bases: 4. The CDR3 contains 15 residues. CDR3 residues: CSARQRTGANYGYTF. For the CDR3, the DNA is TGCAGTGCTAGACAAAGGACAGGGGCTAACTATGGCTACACCTTC.

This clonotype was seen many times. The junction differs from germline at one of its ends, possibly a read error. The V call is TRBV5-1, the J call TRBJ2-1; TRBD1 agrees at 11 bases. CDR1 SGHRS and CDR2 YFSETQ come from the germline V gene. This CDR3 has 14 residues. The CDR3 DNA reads TGTGCCAGCAGCCTTGGACAGGGGGCGAATGAGCAGTTCTTC. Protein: CASSLGQGANEQFF. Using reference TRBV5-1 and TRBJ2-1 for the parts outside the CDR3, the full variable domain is KAGVTQTPRYLIKTRGQQVTLSCSPISGHRSVSWYQQTPGQGLQFLFEYFSETQRNKGNFPGRFSGRQFSNSRSEMNVSTLELGDSALYLCASSLGQGANEQFFGPGTRLTVL.

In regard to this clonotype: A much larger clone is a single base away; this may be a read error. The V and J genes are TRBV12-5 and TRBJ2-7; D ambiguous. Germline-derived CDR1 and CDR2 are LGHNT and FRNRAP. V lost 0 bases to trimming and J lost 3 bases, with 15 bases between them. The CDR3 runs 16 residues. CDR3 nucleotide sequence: TGTGCTAGTGGTTTGGTTGGGCGTGCCGAACTCTACGAGCAGTACTTC. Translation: CASGLVGRAELYEQYF. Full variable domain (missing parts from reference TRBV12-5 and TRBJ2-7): DARVTQTPRHKVTEMGQEVTMRCQPILGHNTVFWYRQTMMQGLELLAYFRNRAPLDDSGMPKDRFSAEMPDATLATLKIQPSEPRDSAVYFCASGLVGRAELYEQYFGPGTRLTVT.

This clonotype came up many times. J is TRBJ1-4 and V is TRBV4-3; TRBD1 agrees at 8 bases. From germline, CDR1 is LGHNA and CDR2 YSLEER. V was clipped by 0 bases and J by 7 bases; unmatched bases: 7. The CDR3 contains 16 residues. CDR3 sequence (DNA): TGCGCCAGCAGCCAAGACACCCCAGGGACAGGTGAAAAACTGTTTTTT. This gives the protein CASSQDTPGTGEKLFF.

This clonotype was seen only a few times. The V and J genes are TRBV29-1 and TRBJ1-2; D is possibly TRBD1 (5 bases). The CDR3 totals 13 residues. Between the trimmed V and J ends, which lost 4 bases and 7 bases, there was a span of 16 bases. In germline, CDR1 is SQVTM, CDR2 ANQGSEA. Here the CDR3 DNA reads TGCAGCGTTGTCGAGTGGGGGGGAAGTGGCTACACCTTC. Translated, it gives CSVVEWGGSGYTF.

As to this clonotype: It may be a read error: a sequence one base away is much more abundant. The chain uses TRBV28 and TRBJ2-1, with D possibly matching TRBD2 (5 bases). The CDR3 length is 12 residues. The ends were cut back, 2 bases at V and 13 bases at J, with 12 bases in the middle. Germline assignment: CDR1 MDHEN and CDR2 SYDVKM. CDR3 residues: CASSLSRENQFF. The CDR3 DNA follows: TGTGCCAGCAGTTTAAGTCGGGAAAACCAGTTCTTC.

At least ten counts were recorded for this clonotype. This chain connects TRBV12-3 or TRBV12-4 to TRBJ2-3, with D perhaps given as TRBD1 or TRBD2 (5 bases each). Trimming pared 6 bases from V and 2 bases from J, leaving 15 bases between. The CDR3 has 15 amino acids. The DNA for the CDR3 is TGTGCCAGCAGAAGTACCGGGACGGTCACAGATACGCAGTATTTT. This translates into CASRSTGTVTDTQYF.

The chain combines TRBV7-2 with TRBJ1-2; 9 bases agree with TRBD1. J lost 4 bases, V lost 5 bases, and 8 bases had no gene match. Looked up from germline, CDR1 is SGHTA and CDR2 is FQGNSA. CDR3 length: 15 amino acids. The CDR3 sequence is CASSKQGQGIYGYTF. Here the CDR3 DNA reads TGTGCCAGCAGCAAGCAGGGACAGGGAATCTATGGCTACACCTTC.

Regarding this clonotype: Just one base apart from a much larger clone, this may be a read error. CDR3 sequence (DNA): TGCGCCAACAGCTTGGGTGACCCGAACACTGAAGCTTTCTTT. Translated, it gives CANSLGDPNTEAFF. The chain couples TRBV5-1 to TRBJ1-1; D unresolved. This CDR3 has 14 residues. Germline CDR1 and CDR2: SGHRS and YFSETQ.

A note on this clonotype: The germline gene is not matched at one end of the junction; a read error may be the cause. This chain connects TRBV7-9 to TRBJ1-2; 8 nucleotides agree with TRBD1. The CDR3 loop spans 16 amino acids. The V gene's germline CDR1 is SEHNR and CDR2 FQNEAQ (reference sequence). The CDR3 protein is CASSSFSGGELYDYTF. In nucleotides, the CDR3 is TGCGCCAGCAGCTCGTTCTCAGGGGGCGAACTCTATGACTACACCTTC.

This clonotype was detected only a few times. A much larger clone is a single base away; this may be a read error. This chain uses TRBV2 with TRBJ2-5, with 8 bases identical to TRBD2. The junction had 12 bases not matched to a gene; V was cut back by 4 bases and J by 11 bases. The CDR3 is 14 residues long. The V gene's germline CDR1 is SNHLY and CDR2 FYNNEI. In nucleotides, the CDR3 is TGTGCCAGCAGTGGAGCGGGGGTGGGCAATGAGCAGTACTTC. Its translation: CASSGAGVGNEQYF. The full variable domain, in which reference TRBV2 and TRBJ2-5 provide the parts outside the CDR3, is EPEVTQTPSHQVTQMGQEVILRCVPISNHLYFYWYRQILGQKVEFLVSFYNNEISEKSEIFDDQFSVERPDGSNFTLKIRSTKLEDSAMYFCASSGAGVGNEQYFGPGTRLLVL.

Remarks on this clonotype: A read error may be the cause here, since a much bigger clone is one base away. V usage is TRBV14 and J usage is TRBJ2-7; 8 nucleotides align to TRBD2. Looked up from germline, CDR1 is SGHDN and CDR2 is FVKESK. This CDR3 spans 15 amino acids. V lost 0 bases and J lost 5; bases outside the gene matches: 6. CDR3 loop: CASSQDPGGKNEQYF. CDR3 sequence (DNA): TGTGCCAGCAGCCAAGATCCGGGGGGGAAGAACGAGCAGTACTTC.

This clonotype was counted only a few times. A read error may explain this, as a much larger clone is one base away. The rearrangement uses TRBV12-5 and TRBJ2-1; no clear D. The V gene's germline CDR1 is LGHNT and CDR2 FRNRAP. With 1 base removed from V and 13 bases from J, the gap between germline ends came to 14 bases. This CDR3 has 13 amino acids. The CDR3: CASGLGYQETQFF. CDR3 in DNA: TGTGCTAGTGGTTTGGGCTATCAAGAGACCCAGTTCTTC.

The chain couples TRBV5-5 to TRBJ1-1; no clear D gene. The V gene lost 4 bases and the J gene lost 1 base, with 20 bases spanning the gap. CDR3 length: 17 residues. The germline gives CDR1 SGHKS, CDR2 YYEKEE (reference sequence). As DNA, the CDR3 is TGTGCCAGCAGCCCCTTCTTTATTGGGAAACAGAACACTGAAGCTTTCTTT. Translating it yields CASSPFFIGKQNTEAFF.

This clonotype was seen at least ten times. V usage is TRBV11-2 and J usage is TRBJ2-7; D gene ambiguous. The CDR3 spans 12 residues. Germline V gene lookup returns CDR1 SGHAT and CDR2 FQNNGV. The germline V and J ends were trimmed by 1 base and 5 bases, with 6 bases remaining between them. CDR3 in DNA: TGTGCCAGCAGCTTAGGAGTGAACGAGCAGTACTTC. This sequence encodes CASSLGVNEQYF.

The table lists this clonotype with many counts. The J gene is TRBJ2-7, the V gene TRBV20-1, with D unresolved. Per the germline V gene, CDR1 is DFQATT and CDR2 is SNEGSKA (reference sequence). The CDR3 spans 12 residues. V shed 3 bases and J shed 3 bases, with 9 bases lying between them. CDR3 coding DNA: TGCAGTGCTAGCGGTCCTGGCTACGAGCAGTACTTC. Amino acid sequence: CSASGPGYEQYF.

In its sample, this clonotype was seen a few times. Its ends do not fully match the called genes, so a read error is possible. The CDR3 sequence is CRASVFSDTQYF. CDR3 nucleotide sequence: TGCAGGGCTAGTGTGTTCTCAGATACGCAGTATTTT. The V and J genes are TRBV20-1 and TRBJ2-3; no definite D call. The CDR3 consists of 12 residues. CDR1 DFQATT and CDR2 SNEGSKA come from the germline V gene (reference sequence).

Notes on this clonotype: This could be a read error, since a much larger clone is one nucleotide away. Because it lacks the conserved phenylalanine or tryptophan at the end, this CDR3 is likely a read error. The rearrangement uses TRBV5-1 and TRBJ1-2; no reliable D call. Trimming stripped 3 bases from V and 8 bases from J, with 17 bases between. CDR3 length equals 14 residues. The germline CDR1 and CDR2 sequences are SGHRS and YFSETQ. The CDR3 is CASSSRGVGQGYTL. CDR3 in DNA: TGCGCCAGCAGCTCCCGGGGAGTGGGCCAAGGCTACACCCTC.

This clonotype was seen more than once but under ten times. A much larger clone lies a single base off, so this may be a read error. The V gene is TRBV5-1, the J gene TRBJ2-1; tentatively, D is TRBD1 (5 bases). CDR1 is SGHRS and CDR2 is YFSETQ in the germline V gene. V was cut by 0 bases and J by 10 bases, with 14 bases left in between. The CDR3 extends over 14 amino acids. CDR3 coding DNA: TGCGCCAGCAGCTTGGATCTCAGGGCAGAGGAGCAGTTCTTC. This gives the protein CASSLDLRAEEQFF.

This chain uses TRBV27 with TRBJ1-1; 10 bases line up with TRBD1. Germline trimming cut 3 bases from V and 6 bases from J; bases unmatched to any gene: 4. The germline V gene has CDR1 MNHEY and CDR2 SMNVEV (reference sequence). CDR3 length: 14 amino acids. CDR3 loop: CASSFGDRGAEAFF. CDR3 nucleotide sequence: TGTGCCAGCAGTTTCGGGGACAGGGGCGCTGAAGCTTTCTTT.